The TCR beta chain under discussion was sequenced for a study of molecular identifiers for immune sequencing clone quantification. General study findings and limits: Identical barcode-sharing TCR molecules could lead to underestimated sizes for highly expanded clones.

As for this clonotype: Antigen: not known.

Germline-derived CDR1 and CDR2 are MGHRA and YSYEKL. The CDR3 is 14 amino acids. Trimming left V 2 bases short and J 6 bases short, with 14 bases between. Preparation of the bulk TCR libraries relied on previously described methods and listed TCR primers. TCRdb reprocessed the PCR reads with MiXCR, giving one entry per CDR3 protein. The sample lists some 70,000 distinct CDR3 sequences; around a sixth were seen once. This chain links TRBV4-1 with TRBJ2-7; D gene unclear. What was sequenced was naive CD8+ T cells from blood, with Jurkat cell RNA spiked in. Subset noted: FACS-sorted CD8+CD4-CCR7+CD45RA+ naive T cells. This sequence was found in a human donor in good health. Some libraries in this study had Jurkat cell RNA spiked in. CDR3 in amino acids: CASSQLHLSVEQYF. DNA for the CDR3: TGCGCCAGCAGCCAACTTCACCTGAGCGTCGAGCAGTACTTC.